The 11 T cell receptor beta chains below come from one sample, sequenced in a study of T cell changes during pregnancy in multiple sclerosis. Assay used: immunoSEQ multiplex PCR; TCRdb lists only in-frame clones, some missing. The sample includes some 36,000 clones, approximately 90% of them seen just once. Sequenced material: CD4+ T cells from peripheral blood mononuclear cells, taken in the second trimester of pregnancy. The receptors shown here come from a female donor in good health, enrolled as a control in a pregnancy study.

The gene calls are TRBV7-9 and TRBJ1-4, with D maybe TRBD1 (6 bases). Germline-derived CDR1 and CDR2 are SEHNR and FQNEAQ (reference sequence). The CDR3 sequence is 14 residues long. V dropped 5 bases and J dropped 5 bases, with 12 bases sitting between them. The CDR3 loop is CASSRQALNEKLFF. CDR3 in DNA: TGTGCCAGCAGCCGACAGGCGCTCAATGAAAAACTGTTTTTT.

V and J are TRBV7-3 and TRBJ1-5; TRBD1 is a possible D gene (6 bases). Germline CDR1 is SGHTA and CDR2 is FQGTGA. V shed 5 bases and J shed 7 bases, with 21 bases lying between them. The CDR3 length is 16 residues. The CDR3 region has the DNA TGTGCCAGCAGCCCATCCCGACAGGCCCGGGGACAGCCCCAGCATTTT. This gives the protein CASSPSRQARGQPQHF.

This chain connects TRBV4-3 to TRBJ1-2; D might be TRBD1 (6 bases). The CDR3 spans 12 residues. The V and J ends lost 8 bases and 8 bases respectively, with 15 bases between them. Germline loops: CDR1 LGHNA, CDR2 YSLEER. CDR3 sequence reads: CASGLAGEGYTF. Written as DNA, the CDR3 is TGCGCCAGCGGGTTGGCAGGGGAGGGCTACACCTTC.

The chain has TRBV11-1 and TRBJ1-1, with 7 bases matching TRBD1. The CDR3 sequence is 14 residues long. CDR1 is SGHAT and CDR2 is FQDESV in the germline V gene (reference sequence). V gave up 4 bases and J gave up 1 base; unmatched junction bases: 3. The CDR3 sequence: CASSSGQKNTEAFF. CDR3 in DNA: TGTGCCAGCAGCTCGGGACAGAAGAACACTGAAGCTTTCTTT.

This chain uses TRBV6-5 with TRBJ1-2; 7 nucleotides match TRBD1. The junction had 10 bases not matched to a gene; V was cut back by 8 bases and J by 4 bases. There are 14 residues in the CDR3. In germline, CDR1 is MNHEY, CDR2 SVGAGI. The CDR3 DNA follows: TGTGCCAGCCGAACGGCCGGGACAGCCTATGGCTACACCTTC. Its protein is CASRTAGTAYGYTF.

The J gene is TRBJ2-3, the V gene TRBV18; tentative D call: TRBD2 (6 bases). V dropped 2 bases and J dropped 2 bases, with 14 bases sitting between them. The CDR3 has 16 residues. Germline V gives CDR1 KGHSH, CDR2 LQKENI. CDR3 DNA: TGTGCCAGCTCACCATGGCAACTAGCCAACACAGATACGCAGTATTTT. This codes for CASSPWQLANTDTQYF.

The V call is TRBV6-5, the J call TRBJ1-3; tentatively, D is TRBD1 (6 bases). This CDR3 region has 14 residues. In germline, CDR1 is MNHEY, CDR2 SVGAGI. V shed 10 bases and J shed 4 bases, with 17 bases lying between them. The CDR3 nucleotides read TGTGCCATAAGCGACAGGCTAGGAGGAAACACCATATATTTT. Translated, it gives CAISDRLGGNTIYF.

The genes are TRBV2 and TRBJ1-6; D remains ambiguous. In germline, CDR1 is SNHLY, CDR2 FYNNEI. The CDR3 consists of 12 residues. V was shortened by 8 bases and J by 8 bases, with 10 bases between the two germline ends. For the CDR3, the DNA is TGTGCCAGCTCCGGGAACGATTCACCCCTCCACTTT. Translation: CASSGNDSPLHF.

This chain connects TRBV11-2 to TRBJ1-1; D uncertain. Germline V gene data show CDR1 as SGHAT and CDR2 as FQNNGV. The CDR3 totals 14 residues. Trimming removed 2 bases from V and 4 bases from J, with 11 bases in between. The CDR3 loop reads CASSLTGIATEAFF. The CDR3 nucleotides are TGTGCCAGCAGCTTAACCGGGATTGCCACTGAAGCTTTCTTT.

This chain joins TRBV5-1 and TRBJ2-2; TRBD1 might be the D (8 bases). Trimming took 4 bases from V and 6 from J, leaving 16 bases between them. The CDR3 is 15 residues long. Germline-derived CDR1 and CDR2 are SGHRS and YFSETQ. CDR3 residues: CASSLRQGRAGELFF. Written as DNA, the CDR3 is TGCGCCAGCAGCCTGCGACAGGGGAGGGCCGGGGAGCTGTTTTTT.

The chain is built from TRBV7-3 and TRBJ2-3; 8 bases are a match to TRBD2. Trimming cost V 2 bases and J 3 bases; bases outside gene matches: 4. The CDR3 is made up of 15 amino acids. The germline CDR1 and CDR2 sequences are SGHTA and FQGTGA. The CDR3 DNA is TGTGCCAGCAGCTTAGGTCCGGGGGGGACAGATACGCAGTATTTT. Residues: CASSLGPGGTDTQYF.